This TCR beta chain was observed in a study of regulatory T cells in long-lasting Graves disease. Time point described: newly diagnosed GD, antithyroid drugs for less than 3 months. The TCR library was made from RNA extracted from PBMCs. Trimming stripped 1 base from V and 3 bases from J, with 9 bases between. The CDR3 is 14 amino acids. Germline CDR1 and CDR2: SGHDN and FVKESK. In building TCR beta libraries, iRepertoire HTBI primers were used together with Arm-PCR of CDR3 regions. MiXCR was run by TCRdb on the multiplex PCR reads, yielding one entry per CDR3 protein. Among under 300,000 distinct CDR3 sequences listed, 18% were seen once. The same sample was also used in a study of T cells in Graves' hyperthyroidism and ophthalmopathy.

The rearrangement joins TRBV14 to TRBJ1-1, with D uncertain. This specimen consisted of peripheral blood mononuclear cells (PBMCs), obtained at new diagnosis, from a patient treated with antithyroid drugs. The clonotype originates from a woman younger than 45 with Graves disease. The CDR3 DNA follows: TGTGCCAGCAGCCAAGGCACATTTTACACTGAAGCTTTCTTT. Its translation: CASSQGTFYTEAFF.